The sequence of this T cell receptor (beta chain) was determined in a study of shared clonotypes between healthy human individuals (TCRdb year 2020). About the study as a whole: A few men and a couple of women, aged 18 to 49 years, made up the cohort. Leukapheresis yielded between about 0.94 and 9 billion PBMCs per donor. Per donor, three plates each were used for CD4 naive and CD4 memory, two for CD8 naive, and one for CD8 memory. Blood TCR repertoires of about 5 healthy adults were deeply sequenced to estimate repertoire size and the extent of clonotype sharing between individuals. Libraries were prepared and TCR repertoires were sequenced by different laboratories using diverse techniques, in order to increase sequencing depth and limit assay-specific biases. Broad study findings and their caveats: When a few donors were compared, the shared fraction of clonotypes was about 5% for naive CD4, approximately 3.5% for naive CD8, 2.3% for memory CD4, and 0.35% to 0.4% for memory CD8. Estimated clonotype richness was generally larger for naive than for memory subsets. Based on pairwise subsampling, the degree of clonotype sharing among donors was expected to be affected by sequencing depth. Sampling was limited to blood, and TCR repertoires in tissue likely differ from TCR repertoires in blood. The genetic and exposure-history diversity represented was limited by the small number of donors. Compared with non-shared clonotypes, the clonotypes found in all four sorted-subset donors had higher generation probabilities. Incomplete sequencing was indicated by rarefaction of sorted-subset datasets, despite the large sequencing depth.

Regarding this clone: Its antigen remains undetermined. No much larger clone is present one base from it, and per-base qualities are unavailable.

CD8 naive samples were CD45RO-negative cells positively selected for CCR7, giving a CD45RA+CCR7+ population that excluded TemRA cells. Healthy HIV-negative adults with no recently reported acute infections or vaccinations were included as donors. Every donor was a Caucasian adult residing in Nashville, Tennessee, USA. Blood was obtained by leukapheresis, after which PBMCs were separated by Ficoll-Histopaque density gradient centrifugation and cryopreserved in liquid nitrogen vapor phase. Analytical flow cytometry was used to check the purity and quantity of every magnetically sorted T cell population. Each sorted fraction had its genomic DNA isolated and then quantified by UV absorbance on a Nanodrop 2000c. The germline V and J ends show losses of 6 bases and 2 bases respectively, and no gene match explains 7 bases of the junction. From cysteine to phenylalanine, the CDR3 is 14 amino acids long. Of the read, only the CDR3 DNA is kept; its 42 bases are in frame from base 1. CDR1 SQVTM and CDR2 ANQGSEA were looked up in the germline V gene.

Using the deep immunoSEQ assay, TCR CDR3 regions were amplified from genomic DNA by multiplex PCR. Extracted genomic DNA from each cell subset was spread evenly across all wells of several immunoSEQ 96-well plates, with each plate serving as a replicate. For sorted subsets, each replicate PCR was loaded with 200 ng genomic DNA, equivalent to 25,000 to 30,000 T cell genomes. Purified libraries were measured with a Qubit 3.0 fluorometer, size-checked on a Bioanalyzer 2100, and measured again with the KAPA Library Quantification kit. A separate single-read 150-cycle Illumina NextSeq 550 flow cell was used to sequence each immunoSEQ 96-well plate. The published analysis was carried out like this. Because only junctional sequences without quality scores were contained in the immunoSEQ output, filtering matching that applied to full-length reads could not be performed. To assign V/J genes and CDR3, sequences were annotated using PyIR, a Python wrapper for IgBLAST v1.9, with IMGT germline references. Reads were removed for weak V/J assignments (E-value above 1e-6), missing CDR3, stop codons, out-of-frame junctions, or ambiguous translated residues. V3J clonotypes were defined as sequences sharing an identical inferred V gene, J gene, and CDR3 amino acid sequence. The percentage overlap between two repertoires was calculated by dividing the number of shared unique clonotypes by the size of the smaller repertoire. Three approaches were used to assess repertoire richness: RTK rarefaction, the Chao1 estimator, and Recon v2.1 estimates of unobserved clonotypes. OLGA was used to compute generation probabilities for all TCRbeta clonotypes that the gDNA method yielded from a handful of donors. Drawn from immuneACCESS, this table holds only the in-frame rearrangements with V and J called that TCRdb kept. Clones are partly lost; checked studies trace under half to an unresolved V gene and leave the rest unexplained. Clonal size and the V and J genes are those of that table, whereas D and trimming came from the DNA. The sample yields about 2,200,000 clones; about 92% were counted once. Roughly 1.7% of the sample rests with the top ten.

The sequencing sample was made of naive CD8+ T cells from PBMCs. Reading the label with the study, this specimen's cell subset or site is: CD45RA+CCR7+. The chain uses TRBV29-1 and TRBJ1-2, with 9 bases matching TRBD1. This clonotype originated in a man between 18 and 29 years old in good health. Some clones in this sample may be carry-over from other donors' samples. The encoded CDR3 is CSVGDRELNYGYTF. The DNA is TGCAGCGTAGGGGACAGGGAACTCAACTATGGCTACACCTTC.